This T cell receptor (beta chain) is from a study of blood T cell repertoires in COVID-19. Method: immunoSEQ multiplex PCR; TCRdb's copy keeps in-frame clones and lacks some. The sample lists 230,000 or so clones, around 80% occurring once. The TCR originated in a man in his forties with active or convalescent COVID-19. Sequencing used peripheral blood.

The CDR3 spells CASSLAGRNTIYF. In nucleotides, the CDR3 is TGTGCCAGCAGCTTGGCGGGACGAAACACCATATATTTT. V usage is TRBV11-2 and J usage is TRBJ1-3; tentatively, D is TRBD1 (5 bases). The CDR3 length is 13 residues. V gave up 3 bases and J gave up 5 bases, with 8 bases separating them. CDR1 and CDR2 from the germline V gene are SGHAT and FQNNGV. Looking up the rest from reference TRBV11-2 and TRBJ1-3 gives the full variable domain: EAGVAQSPRYKIIEKRQSVAFWCNPISGHATLYWYQQILGQGPKLLIQFQNNGVVDDSQLPKDRFSAERLKGVDSTLKIQPAKLEDSAVYLCASSLAGRNTIYFGEGSWLTVV.